These 20 T cell receptor beta chains share one sample of origin, sequenced in a study of blood T cell repertoires in COVID-19. Data came from immunoSEQ multiplex PCR; TCRdb stores just in-frame clones and leaves some out. The table lists about 320,000 clones, more than 75% of them singletons, with roughly 2.6% in the top ten. The sequencing sample was made of PBMCs or T cells enriched from blood (not recorded which). These receptors came from a man between 60 and 75 years old who had recovered from COVID-19.

This chain joins TRBV28 and TRBJ1-1; D unresolved. Trimming pared 8 bases from V and 6 bases from J, leaving 19 bases between. Germline CDR1 is MDHEN and CDR2 is SYDVKM. The CDR3 contains 14 residues. CDR3: CASQSGPDGSEAFF. The CDR3, as DNA: TGTGCCAGCCAGAGCGGACCGGACGGATCTGAAGCTTTCTTT. The full variable domain, completed using reference TRBV28 and TRBJ1-1, is DVKVTQSSRYLVKRTGEKVFLECVQDMDHENMFWYRQDPGLGLRLIYFSYDVKMKEKGDIPEGYSVSREKKERFSLILESASTNQTSMYLCASQSGPDGSEAFFGQGTRLTVV.

The gene calls are TRBV4-3 and TRBJ2-2; D perhaps matches TRBD1 (6 bases). Trimming took 0 bases from V and 6 from J, leaving 8 bases between them. The CDR3 extends over 14 amino acids. Germline CDR1 reads LGHNA; CDR2 reads YSLEER. The CDR3 bases are TGCGCCAGCAGCCAAGACAGGGGCCCCGGGGAGCTGTTTTTT. It is translated as CASSQDRGPGELFF.

This clone has just one count. J is TRBJ2-7 and V is TRBV7-8; 7 bases are a match to TRBD2. Germline V gene sequence: CDR1 SGHVS, CDR2 FQNEAQ. The CDR3 is made up of 16 amino acids. The V and J ends lost 6 bases and 0 bases, in that order; junction bases with no gene match: 11. DNA for the CDR3: TGTGCCAGCAGGCTTGATGGGGAGGGTGGCTCCTACGAGCAGTACTTC. It specifies CASRLDGEGGSYEQYF.

This sequence joins TRBV6-5 and TRBJ1-5; 9 nucleotides align to TRBD1. Looked up from germline, CDR1 is MNHEY and CDR2 is SVGAGI. V lost 3 bases, J lost 6 bases, and 3 bases stayed unmatched. The CDR3 has 14 amino acids. CDR3 amino acids: CASSYGTGSQPQHF. The DNA of the CDR3 is TGTGCCAGCAGTTATGGGACAGGGAGTCAGCCCCAGCATTTT.

The chain recombines TRBV21-1 with TRBJ1-2; the table's TRBD1 call for D was not verified on the DNA. TRBV21-1 is noted as a pseudogene. The length of the CDR3 is 14 residues. For the CDR3, the DNA is TGTGCCAGCAGCAAATGGCCATCGAACTATGGCTACACCTTC. Its translation is CASSKWPSNYGYTF.

The chain couples TRBV4-3 to TRBJ1-2, with D possibly TRBD1 on 5 matching bases. Trimming took 1 base from V and 2 from J, leaving 8 bases between them. The CDR3 sequence is 14 residues long. Germline V CDR1 and CDR2: LGHNA, YSLEER. The DNA of the CDR3 is TGCGCCAGCAGCCAAGCCAGGGCCAACTATGGCTACACCTTC. This translates into CASSQARANYGYTF.

Here the CDR3 DNA reads TGCGCCAGCAGCTTCAGGACTATGCTCGACGAGCAGTACTTC. This translates into CASSFRTMLDEQYF. This chain joins TRBV5-1 and TRBJ2-7, with a weak D call TRBD2 (6 bases). There are 14 residues in the CDR3. Trimming took off 2 bases at V and 5 bases at J, with 14 bases between the two ends. In germline, CDR1 is SGHRS, CDR2 YFSETQ.

The V and J genes are TRBV19 and TRBJ1-1, with 9 bases that match TRBD1. J was trimmed by 5 bases and V by 5 bases; bases with no gene match: 9. CDR1 LNHDA and CDR2 SQIVND come from the germline V gene (reference sequence). The CDR3 extends over 15 amino acids. The CDR3 reads CASSSGTGRGTEAFF. The DNA for the CDR3 is TGTGCCAGTAGTTCCGGGACAGGGAGGGGAACTGAAGCTTTCTTT.

CDR3 bases: TGTGCCAGCAGTTTTCTACAGGGGAATTCACCCCTCCACTTT. Translating gives CASSFLQGNSPLHF. This chain links TRBV14 with TRBJ1-6; 7 bases map to TRBD1. The CDR3 covers 14 residues. Germline V gives CDR1 SGHDN, CDR2 FVKESK. V shed 6 bases, J shed 7 bases, and the junction held 6 bases outside the gene matches. The whole variable domain, filled in from reference TRBV14 and TRBJ1-6, reads EAGVTQFPSHSVIEKGQTVTLRCDPISGHDNLYWYRRVMGKEIKFLLHFVKESKQDESGMPNNRFLAERTGGTYSTLKVQPAELEDSGVYFCASSFLQGNSPLHFGNGTRLTVT.

The chain joins TRBV21-1 to TRBJ2-1; TRBD2, the table's D call, lacks a check against the DNA. TRBV21-1 is a recognized pseudogene. The length of the CDR3 is 15 residues. The CDR3 protein is CASSDGRGGRNEQFF. The CDR3 DNA is TGTGCCAGCAGCGACGGGAGGGGGGGCCGCAATGAGCAGTTCTTC.

The chain joins TRBV6-2 or TRBV6-3 to TRBJ1-1; 8 bases map to TRBD1. Germline CDR1 MNHEY, CDR2 SVGEGT. CDR3 length: 11 amino acids. V lost 6 bases, J lost 10 bases, and 4 bases stayed unmatched. CDR3 DNA sequence: TGTGCCAGCAGCCAGGGACAGGCAGCTTTCTTT. Protein: CASSQGQAAFF.

The chain has TRBV3-1 (or the pseudogene TRBV3-2) and TRBJ1-1; D is uncertain. CDR1 and CDR2 from the germline V gene are LGHDT and YNNKEL (reference sequence). CDR3 length: 14 amino acids. Trimming cost V 3 bases and J 1 base, with 9 bases left between them. The CDR3 reads CASSQDWANTEAFF. CDR3 nucleotide sequence: TGTGCCAGCAGCCAGGACTGGGCGAACACTGAAGCTTTCTTT.

J is TRBJ1-6 and V is TRBV7-6; no firm D call. Germline lookup yields CDR1 SGHVS and CDR2 FNYEAQ. The CDR3 contains 16 residues. Trimming removed 5 bases at V and 9 bases at J, with 20 bases between. The CDR3 region is CASSRDIGGSGSPLHF. The DNA for the CDR3 is TGTGCCAGCAGCCGCGATATCGGTGGTTCGGGTTCACCCCTCCACTTT.

The chain combines TRBV5-6 with TRBJ1-2; a possible D gene is TRBD1 (5 bases). V was pared by 4 bases and J by 1 base, with 26 bases between. The CDR3 consists of 19 residues. Germline assignment: CDR1 SGHDT and CDR2 YYEEEE. The CDR3 protein is CASSGNRGLMGLINYGYTF. In DNA form, the CDR3 reads TGTGCCAGCAGCGGGAACCGGGGCCTCATGGGACTAATTAACTATGGCTACACCTTC.

This chain connects TRBV18 to TRBJ1-1; 9 bases are a match to TRBD1. The CDR3 is 15 residues long. V dropped 0 bases and J dropped 7; count of bases not matched to a gene: 6. CDR1 and CDR2 (germline): KGHSH, LQKENI. The CDR3 reads CASSPPNRGQSEAFF. Written as DNA, the CDR3 is TGTGCCAGCTCACCACCGAACAGGGGGCAAAGTGAAGCTTTCTTT.

CDR3 residues: CATSKAASGLNNEQFF. CDR3 nucleotides: TGTGCCACCAGTAAAGCTGCTAGCGGGTTAAACAATGAGCAGTTCTTC. The genes are TRBV24-1 and TRBJ2-1; 8 positions agree with TRBD2. The germline CDR1 and CDR2 sequences are KGHDR and SFDVKD. CDR3 length: 16 residues. Trimming cost V 6 bases and J 5 bases; bases outside gene matches: 11.

The V call is TRBV24-1, the J call TRBJ2-7, with 9 bases identical to TRBD1. The J segment lost 3 bases and the V segment lost 4 bases, leaving 6 bases of the junction unmatched. From germline, CDR1 is KGHDR and CDR2 SFDVKD. The CDR3 has 15 residues. DNA of the CDR3: TGTGCCACCAGTGAACCGGGACAGGGTATCTACGAGCAGTACTTC. Its translation: CATSEPGQGIYEQYF.

The CDR3 protein is CASSYYGQNTEAFF. As DNA, the CDR3 is TGTGCCAGCAGTTACTACGGACAGAACACTGAAGCTTTCTTT. This chain joins TRBV6-5 and TRBJ1-1, with a weak D call TRBD1 (5 bases). The CDR3 has 14 amino acids. Germline CDR1 and CDR2: MNHEY and SVGAGI. Deletions cut 1 base from V and 1 base from J, with 7 bases between.

The gene calls are TRBV4-1 and TRBJ1-6; TRBD1 might be the D (5 bases). The V end lost 0 bases, the J end lost 0 bases, and 9 bases lay between the germline ends. This CDR3 region has 17 residues. In germline, CDR1 is MGHRA, CDR2 YSYEKL. CDR3 coding DNA: TGCGCCAGCAGCCAAGATCTGGGGGGCTCCTATAATTCACCCCTCCACTTT. Translating gives CASSQDLGGSYNSPLHF.

The J gene is TRBJ1-2, the V gene TRBV12-3 or TRBV12-4; the D is unclear. The CDR3 extends over 12 amino acids. The V gene lost 4 bases and the J gene lost 8 bases, with 11 bases spanning the gap. The CDR3 bases are TGTGCCAGCAGTTCTTCAGGCTGGGGCTACACCTTC. Protein: CASSSSGWGYTF.